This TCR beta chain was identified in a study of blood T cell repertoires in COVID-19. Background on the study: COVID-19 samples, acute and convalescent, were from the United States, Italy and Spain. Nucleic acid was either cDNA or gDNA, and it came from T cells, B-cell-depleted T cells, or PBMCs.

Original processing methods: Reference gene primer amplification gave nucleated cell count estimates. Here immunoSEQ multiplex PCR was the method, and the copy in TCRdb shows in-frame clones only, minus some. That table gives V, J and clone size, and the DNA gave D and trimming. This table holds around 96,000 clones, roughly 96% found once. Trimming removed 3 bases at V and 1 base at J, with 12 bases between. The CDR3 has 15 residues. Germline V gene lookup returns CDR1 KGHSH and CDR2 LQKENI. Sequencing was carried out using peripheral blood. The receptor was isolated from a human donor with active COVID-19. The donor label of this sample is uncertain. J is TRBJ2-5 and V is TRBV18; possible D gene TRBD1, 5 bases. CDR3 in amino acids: CASSPTGTLQETQYF. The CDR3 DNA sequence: TGTGCCAGCTCACCCACAGGCACTCTCCAAGAGACCCAGTACTTC.